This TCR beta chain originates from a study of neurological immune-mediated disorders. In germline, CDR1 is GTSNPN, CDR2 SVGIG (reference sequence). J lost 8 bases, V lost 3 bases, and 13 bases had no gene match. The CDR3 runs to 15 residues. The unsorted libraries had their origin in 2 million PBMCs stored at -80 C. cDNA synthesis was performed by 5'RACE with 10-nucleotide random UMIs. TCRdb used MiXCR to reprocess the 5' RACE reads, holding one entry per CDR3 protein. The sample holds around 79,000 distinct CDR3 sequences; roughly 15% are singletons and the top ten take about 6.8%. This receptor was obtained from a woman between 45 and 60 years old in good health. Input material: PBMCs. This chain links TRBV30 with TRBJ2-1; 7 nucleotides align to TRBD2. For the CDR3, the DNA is TGTGCCTGGAGCGGAGCGGAGCCTCGGGGGGATGAGCAGTTCTTC. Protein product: CAWSGAEPRGDEQFF.